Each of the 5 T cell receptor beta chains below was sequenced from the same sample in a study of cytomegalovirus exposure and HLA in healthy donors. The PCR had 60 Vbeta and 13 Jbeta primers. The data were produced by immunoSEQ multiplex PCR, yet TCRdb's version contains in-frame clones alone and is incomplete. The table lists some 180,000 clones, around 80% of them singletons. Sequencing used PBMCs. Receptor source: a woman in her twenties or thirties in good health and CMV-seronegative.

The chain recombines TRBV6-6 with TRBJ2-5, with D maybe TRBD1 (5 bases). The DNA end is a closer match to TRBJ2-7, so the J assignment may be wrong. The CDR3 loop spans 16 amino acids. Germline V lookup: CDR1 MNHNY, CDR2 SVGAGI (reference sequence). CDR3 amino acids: CASSYEELAGSYEQYF. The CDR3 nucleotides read TGTGCCAGCAGTTACGAGGAGTTGGCAGGGTCCTACGAGCAGTACTTC.

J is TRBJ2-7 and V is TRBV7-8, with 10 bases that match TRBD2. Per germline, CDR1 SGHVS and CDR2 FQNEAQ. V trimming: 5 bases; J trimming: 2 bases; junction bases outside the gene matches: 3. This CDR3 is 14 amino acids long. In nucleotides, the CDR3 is TGTGCCAGCAGCCCAACTAGCGGGGCCTACGAGCAGTACTTC. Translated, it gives CASSPTSGAYEQYF. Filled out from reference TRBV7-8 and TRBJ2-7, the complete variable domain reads GAGVSQSPRYKVAKRGQDVALRCDPISGHVSLFWYQQALGQGPEFLTYFQNEAQLDKSGLPSDRFFAERPEGSVSTLKIQRTQQEDSAVYLCASSPTSGAYEQYFGPGTRLTVT.

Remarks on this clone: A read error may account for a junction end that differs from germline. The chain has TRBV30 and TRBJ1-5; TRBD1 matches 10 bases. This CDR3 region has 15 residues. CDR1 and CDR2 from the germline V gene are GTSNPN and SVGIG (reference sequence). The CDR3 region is CAWSIPGQGNRPQHF. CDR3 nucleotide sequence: TGTGCCTGGAGCATTCCGGGACAGGGGAATCGGCCCCAGCATTTT. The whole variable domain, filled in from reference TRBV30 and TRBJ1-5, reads SQTIHQWPATLVQPVGSPLSLECTVEGTSNPNLYWYRQAAGRGLQLLFYSVGIGQISSEVPQNLSASRPQDRQFILSSKKLLLSDSGFYLCAWSIPGQGNRPQHFGDGTRLSIL.

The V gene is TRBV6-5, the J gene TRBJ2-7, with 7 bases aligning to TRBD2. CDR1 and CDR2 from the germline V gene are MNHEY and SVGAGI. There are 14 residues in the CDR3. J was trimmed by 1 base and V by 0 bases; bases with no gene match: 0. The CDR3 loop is CASSYSGGSYEQYF. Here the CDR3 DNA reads TGTGCCAGCAGTTACTCGGGGGGGTCCTACGAGCAGTACTTC.

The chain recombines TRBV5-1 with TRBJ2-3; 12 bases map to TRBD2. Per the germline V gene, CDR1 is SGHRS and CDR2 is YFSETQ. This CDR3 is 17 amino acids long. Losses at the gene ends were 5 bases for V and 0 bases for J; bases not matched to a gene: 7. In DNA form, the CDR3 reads TGCGCCAGCAGTGGGCTAGCGGGGGGGATTAGCACAGATACGCAGTATTTT. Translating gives CASSGLAGGISTDTQYF.